This TCR beta chain was recovered during a study of regulatory T cells in long-lasting Graves disease listed by TCRdb under 2021. Study-wide context: Persistent Graves' disease meant more than 5 years of antithyroid drug treatment with TSH receptor autoantibodies that stayed positive. On average, persistent Graves' disease patients in the clinical cohort had been on antithyroid drugs for approximately 10 years. The study was conducted in China and was registered as a clinical trial. Patients with persistent Graves' disease were compared with patients with newly diagnosed Graves' disease using TCR sequencing and RNA sequencing of peripheral blood. TCR sequencing covered some 13 persistent and 20 newly diagnosed Graves' disease patients, about 35 samples in total.

The research as a whole found: Sequencing and analysis were limited to the TCR beta chain. A larger number of public clonotypes was shared among persistent patients (more than 2,500) than among newly diagnosed patients (roughly 930). Compared with newly diagnosed patients, patients with persistent Graves' disease had lower TCR Shannon entropy and fewer highly expanded clones, which suggests clonal expansion. Persistent disease showed preferential use of TRBV28, TRBJ1-2 and TRBJ2-5, whereas newly diagnosed disease favored TRBV20-1 and TRBJ2-1. Only peripheral blood was studied, because thyroid tissue, the primary lesion, was inaccessible. The authors noted that the small sample size was a limitation that may lower accuracy.

The meaning of the sample's time point label: persistent/refractory GD, antithyroid drugs over 5 years with positive TRAb. For both TCR sequencing and RNA sequencing, RNA was extracted from PBMCs in TRIzol. The diagnosis of Graves' disease followed American Thyroid Association guidelines. Recruitment of patients was carried out at an endocrinology department in Xi'an, China. From each patient, nine milliliters of peripheral blood was collected into an EDTA anticoagulant tube. PBMCs were isolated by Ficoll Paque Plus density gradient separation without further T cell sorting. An Agilent 2100 Bioanalyzer and agarose gel were used to check RNA quality, and a NanoDrop 2000 was used to measure RNA concentration. V and J lose 2 bases and 1 base, and a span of 17 bases separates them. Reading the germline V gene (reference sequence) gives CDR1 SEHNR and CDR2 FQNEAQ. The CDR3 runs 17 amino acids, cysteine and phenylalanine included. CDR3 DNA only is kept here, 51 bases in frame from base 1.

Library method: multiplex PCR. The listed sequencing device is Illumina HiSeq 4000. TCR beta libraries were built with iRepertoire HTBI primers and Arm-PCR amplification of CDR3 regions. PCR products were gel purified before sequencing. Regarding the original processing steps: Gene usage analysis of CDR3 amino acid clonotypes used the 62 TRBV and around 13 TRBJ segments found across samples. COPE and FqMerger were used to merge filtered high-quality paired reads into contigs. BLAST was used to align contigs to IMGT TRBV, TRBD and TRBJ reference genes, with CDR3 defined following IMGT. Clonotypes above 0.1% frequency were classified as highly expanded clones. Repertoire diversity was measured by Shannon entropy, and V-J evenness by the Gini coefficient. A clonotype was considered public if more than one individual shared it. TCRdb reran the public reads through fastp at Q25 and MiXCR, keeping productive beta chains. Rows merge per CDR3 protein into single entries with the most common DNA and genes. These V and J calls originate from TCRdb's pipeline instead of the authors' own analysis. This sample has about 460,000 distinct CDR3 sequences in its table, and around a fifth of those were observed once. Under 15% of the sample belongs to the ten largest clones.

This clonotype occurred many times. Its specific antigen is unknown. Base quality data are lacking; no much larger clone is found one base away. The chain links TRBV7-9 with TRBJ1-2, with the D segment identity uncertain. The sample in question was peripheral blood mononuclear cells (PBMCs), obtained when the disease was refractory, from a patient treated with antithyroid drugs. This clonotype originated in a female donor with Graves disease. CDR3 loop: CASSLSIGTASNYGYTF. The base sequence is TGTGCCAGCAGCTTATCCATTGGTACAGCCAGTAACTATGGCTACACCTTC.